This TCR beta chain was captured by sequencing in a study of a mutant IDH1 vaccine in newly diagnosed glioma. Looking at the study overall: Vaccines were first given 4-6 weeks after radiotherapy alone, or with temozolomide cycles.

Note on this clone: The antigen is undetermined.

Using immunoSEQ multiplex PCR, the repertoire was profiled, and TCRdb retains in-frame clones only, with some absent. This sample yields roughly 68,000 clones, of which 65% to 75% are seen a single time; roughly 4.3% belongs to the top ten. Time point here: week 35, safety follow-up. The vaccine gave 300 ug of a 20-mer mutant IDH1 peptide subcutaneously per dose. CDR1 is LNHNV, CDR2 YYDKDF, per germline (reference sequence). Trimming pared 5 bases from V and 4 bases from J, leaving 14 bases between. This CDR3 region has 14 residues. The rearrangement uses TRBV15 and TRBJ1-1, with a tentative D call TRBD1 (6 bases). This TCR came from a man aged 45 to 65 with glioma. The sequencing here drew on PBMCs, taken from a glioma patient whose treatment included an IDH1 peptide vaccine. Here the CDR3 reads CATSRFGDITEAFF. The CDR3 DNA reads TGTGCCACCAGCCGTTTTGGGGACATCACTGAAGCTTTCTTT.